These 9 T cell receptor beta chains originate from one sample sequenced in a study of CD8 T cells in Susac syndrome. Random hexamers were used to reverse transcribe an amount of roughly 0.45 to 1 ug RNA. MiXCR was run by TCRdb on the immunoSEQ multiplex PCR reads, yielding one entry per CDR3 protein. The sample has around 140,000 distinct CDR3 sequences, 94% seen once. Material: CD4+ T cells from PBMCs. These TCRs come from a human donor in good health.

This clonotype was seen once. The CDR3 DNA is TGTGCCAGCAGGTCTCTCGGTTCCACTGAAGCTTTCTTT. As protein: CASRSLGSTEAFF. This chain uses TRBV7-8 with TRBJ1-1, with no clear D. Trimming left V 6 bases short and J 4 bases short, with 12 bases between. The CDR3 consists of 13 residues. CDR1 is SGHVS and CDR2 is FQNEAQ in the germline V gene. The full variable domain, in which reference TRBV7-8 and TRBJ1-1 provide the parts outside the CDR3, is GAGVSQSPRYKVAKRGQDVALRCDPISGHVSLFWYQQALGQGPEFLTYFQNEAQLDKSGLPSDRFFAERPEGSVSTLKIQRTQQEDSAVYLCASRSLGSTEAFFGQGTRLTVV.

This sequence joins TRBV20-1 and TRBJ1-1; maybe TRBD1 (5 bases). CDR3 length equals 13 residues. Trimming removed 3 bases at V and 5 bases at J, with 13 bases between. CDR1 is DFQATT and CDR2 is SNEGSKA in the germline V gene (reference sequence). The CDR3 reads CSASRDPGTEAFF. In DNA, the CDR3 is TGCAGTGCTAGCAGGGACCCGGGGACTGAAGCTTTCTTT.

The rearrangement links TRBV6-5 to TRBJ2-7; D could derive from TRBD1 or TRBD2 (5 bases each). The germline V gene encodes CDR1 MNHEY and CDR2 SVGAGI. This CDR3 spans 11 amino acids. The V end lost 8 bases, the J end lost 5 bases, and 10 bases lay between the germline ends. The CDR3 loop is CASLRDDEQYF. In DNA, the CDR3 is TGTGCCAGCCTGAGGGACGACGAGCAGTACTTC.

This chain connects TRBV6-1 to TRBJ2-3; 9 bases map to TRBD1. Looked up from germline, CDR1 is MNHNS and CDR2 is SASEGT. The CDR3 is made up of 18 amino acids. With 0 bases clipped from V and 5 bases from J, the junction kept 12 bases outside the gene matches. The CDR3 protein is CASSEARWTGVGRDTQYF. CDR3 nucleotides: TGTGCCAGCAGTGAAGCGCGTTGGACAGGGGTGGGACGAGATACGCAGTATTTT.

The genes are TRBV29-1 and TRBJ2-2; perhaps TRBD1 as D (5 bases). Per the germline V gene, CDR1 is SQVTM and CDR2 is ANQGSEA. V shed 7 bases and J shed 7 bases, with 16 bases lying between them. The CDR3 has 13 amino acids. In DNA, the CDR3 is TGCAGCGCCGGCGGCGTTCAGGGCGGGGAGCTGTTTTTT. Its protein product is CSAGGVQGGELFF.

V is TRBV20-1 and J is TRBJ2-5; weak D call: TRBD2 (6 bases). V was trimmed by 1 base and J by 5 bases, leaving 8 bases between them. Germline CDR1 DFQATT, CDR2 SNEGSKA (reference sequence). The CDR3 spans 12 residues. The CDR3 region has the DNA TGCAGTGCTAGAGGGGGAGGCGAGACCCAGTACTTC. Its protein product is CSARGGGETQYF.

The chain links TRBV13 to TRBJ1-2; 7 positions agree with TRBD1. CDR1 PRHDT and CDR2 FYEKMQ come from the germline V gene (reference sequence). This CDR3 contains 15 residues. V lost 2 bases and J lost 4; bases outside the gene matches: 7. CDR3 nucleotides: TGTGCCAGCAGCTTATACACGGACAGGTTCTATGGCTACACCTTC. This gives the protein CASSLYTDRFYGYTF. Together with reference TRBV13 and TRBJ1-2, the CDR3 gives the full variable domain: AAGVIQSPRHLIKEKRETATLKCYPIPRHDTVYWYQQGPGQDPQFLISFYEKMQSDKGSIPDRFSAQQFSDYHSELNMSSLELGDSALYFCASSLYTDRFYGYTFGSGTRLTVV.

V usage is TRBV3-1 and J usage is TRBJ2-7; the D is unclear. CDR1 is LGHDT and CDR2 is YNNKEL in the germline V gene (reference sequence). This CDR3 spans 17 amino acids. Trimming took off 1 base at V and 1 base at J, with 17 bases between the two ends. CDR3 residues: CASSQALRSLGSYEQYF. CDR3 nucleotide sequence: TGTGCCAGCAGCCAAGCCCTGCGGAGTCTGGGTTCCTACGAGCAGTACTTC.

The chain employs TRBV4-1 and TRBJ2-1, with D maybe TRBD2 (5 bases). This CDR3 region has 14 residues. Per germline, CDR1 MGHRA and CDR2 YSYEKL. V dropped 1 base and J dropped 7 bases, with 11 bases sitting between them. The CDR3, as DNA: TGCGCCAGCAGCCAAGTTGCGCTAGCTAATGAGCAGTTCTTC. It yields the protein CASSQVALANEQFF.